The clone carrying this T cell receptor beta chain was found a few times. PCR involved 60 Vbeta and 13 Jbeta primers. Libraries were prepared by immunoSEQ multiplex PCR; TCRdb keeps only in-frame clonotypes and omits some of them. The sample records about 130,000 clones, 75% to 80% being singletons. The sample is drawn from a study of cytomegalovirus exposure and HLA in healthy donors. The source material was PBMCs. The clonotype was recovered from a young man in good health and CMV-seronegative.

CDR3: CASRGDRFYNEQFF. CDR3 nucleotide sequence: TGTGCCAGCAGGGGGGACAGGTTCTACAATGAGCAGTTCTTC. The chain employs TRBV6-1 and TRBJ2-1, with TRBD1 matching over 8 bases. With 6 bases clipped from V and 3 bases from J, the junction kept 4 bases outside the gene matches. Germline values: CDR1 MNHNS, CDR2 SASEGT. This CDR3 is built from 14 residues.